The clone carrying this TCR beta chain was detected many times. This specimen belongs to a study of T-cell reconstitution after alpha-beta-depleted transplantation in children. Preparation of the TCRbeta library was carried out with unique molecular identifiers. TCRdb reanalysed the PCR reads using MiXCR and keeps one entry per CDR3 protein. The sample lists hundreds of thousands of distinct CDR3 sequences, about 30% occurring once. Source: PBMCs from the stem cell graft donor, taken from the stem cell graft. This receptor was obtained from a human donor who donated a stem cell graft to a child with aplastic anemia.

CDR3 sequence reads: CASSQEAGGITGELFF. CDR3 coding DNA: TGCGCCAGCAGCCAAGAGGCGGGAGGAATCACCGGGGAGCTGTTTTTT. The chain links TRBV4-1 to TRBJ2-2; 8 bases match TRBD2. This CDR3 comprises 16 residues. Per germline, CDR1 MGHRA and CDR2 YSYEKL. The trim removed 0 bases at V and 4 bases at J, leaving 4 bases unmatched.